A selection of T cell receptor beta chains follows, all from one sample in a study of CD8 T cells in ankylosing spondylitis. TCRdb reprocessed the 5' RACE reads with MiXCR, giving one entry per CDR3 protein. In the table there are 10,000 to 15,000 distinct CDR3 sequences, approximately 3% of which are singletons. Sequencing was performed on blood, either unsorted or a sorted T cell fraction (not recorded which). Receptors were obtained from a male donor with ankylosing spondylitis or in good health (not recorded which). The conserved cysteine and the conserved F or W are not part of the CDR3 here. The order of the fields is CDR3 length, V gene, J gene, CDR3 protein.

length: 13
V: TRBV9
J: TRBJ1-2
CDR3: ASSASAGSRGGYT

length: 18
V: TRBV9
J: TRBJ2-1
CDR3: ASSVAPTIPTGGRNNEQF

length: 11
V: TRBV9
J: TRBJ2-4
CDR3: ASSVDSLSIQY

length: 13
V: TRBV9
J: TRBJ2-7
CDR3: ASSPIGLGGDEQY

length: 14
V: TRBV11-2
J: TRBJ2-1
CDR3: ASSLDRLAGGHEQF

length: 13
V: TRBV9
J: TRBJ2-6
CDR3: ASSGDRDWANVLT

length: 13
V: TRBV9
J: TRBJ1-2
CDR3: ASSVAQGSAYGYT

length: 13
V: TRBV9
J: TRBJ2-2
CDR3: ASRPGLAGTGELF

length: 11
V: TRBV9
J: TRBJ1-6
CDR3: ASSVDEGGPLH

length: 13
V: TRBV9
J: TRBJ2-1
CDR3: ASSLELAGGLEQF

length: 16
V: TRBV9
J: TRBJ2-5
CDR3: ASSVAGGGASNWETQY

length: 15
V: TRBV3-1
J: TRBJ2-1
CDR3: ARFRTNGHRDPHEQF

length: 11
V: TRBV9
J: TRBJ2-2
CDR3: ASSVAITGELF

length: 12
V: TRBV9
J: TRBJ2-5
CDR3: ASSPRTLQETQY

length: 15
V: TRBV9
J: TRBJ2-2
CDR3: ASSARGTGGNKGELF

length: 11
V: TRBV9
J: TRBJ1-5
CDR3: ASSVLGGQPQH

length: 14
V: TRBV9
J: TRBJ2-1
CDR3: ASSVAEGGPWDEQF

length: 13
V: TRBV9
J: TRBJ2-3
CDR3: ASSVDGRRTDTQY

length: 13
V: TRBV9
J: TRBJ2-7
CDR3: ASSVRGAVFNEQY

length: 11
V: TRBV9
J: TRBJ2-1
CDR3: ASSALQGALQF

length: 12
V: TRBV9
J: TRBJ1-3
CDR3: ASSVAPGMDTIY

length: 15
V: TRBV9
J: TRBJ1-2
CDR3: ASSARGGQGAGGGYT

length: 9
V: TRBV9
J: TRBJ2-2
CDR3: ASSRRGELF

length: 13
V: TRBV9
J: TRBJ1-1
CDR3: ASSVGGTMNTEAF

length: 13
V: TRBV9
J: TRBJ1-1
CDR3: ASSPRPSMNTEAF

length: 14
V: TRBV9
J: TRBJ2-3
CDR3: ASSVGLAGGTDTQY

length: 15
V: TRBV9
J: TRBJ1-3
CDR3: ASSVGGGTSSGNTIY

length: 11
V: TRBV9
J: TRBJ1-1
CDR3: ASSVAGRTEAF

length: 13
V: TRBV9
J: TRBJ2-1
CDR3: ASSTLGSSYNEQF

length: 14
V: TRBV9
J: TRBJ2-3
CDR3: ASSVDSSGSTDTQY

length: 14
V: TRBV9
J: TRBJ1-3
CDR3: ASSTRDTSSGNTIY

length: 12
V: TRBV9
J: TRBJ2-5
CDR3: ASSVGGQGETQY